A single sample gave rise to the 30 T cell receptor beta chains below, sequenced in a study of blood T cell repertoires in COVID-19. Generated by immunoSEQ multiplex PCR, the TCRdb table keeps only in-frame clones and is missing some. Here the sample spans about 250,000 clones, 70% to 85% being singletons. The sequencing sample was made of peripheral blood. The receptors originated from a woman at least 80 years old with acute or convalescent COVID-19.

The chain joins TRBV11-2 to TRBJ2-5; D is uncertain. Germline V gives CDR1 SGHAT, CDR2 FQNNGV. V lost 5 bases to trimming and J lost 4 bases, with 14 bases between them. The length of the CDR3 is 14 residues. CDR3 protein: CASSPSPGGETQYF. The CDR3, as DNA: TGTGCCAGCAGCCCCAGCCCGGGTGGAGAGACCCAGTACTTC.

There are a few counts of this clone. V and J are TRBV3-1 (or the pseudogene TRBV3-2) and TRBJ2-1, with 9 bases fitting TRBD2. The CDR3 length is 16 residues. Per the germline V gene, CDR1 is LGHDT and CDR2 is YNNKEL (reference sequence). Unmatched junction bases numbered 10, after V lost 3 bases and J lost 7 bases. The CDR3 nucleotides read TGTGCCAGCAGCCATACCGGGACTAGCATTGGTAATGAGCAGTTCTTC. Amino acids: CASSHTGTSIGNEQFF.

The sample holds a few counts of this clone. This chain's CDR3 is CASSLERGDNEQFF. The CDR3 DNA sequence: TGTGCCAGCAGCTTGGAACGGGGAGACAATGAGCAGTTCTTC. The chain is built from TRBV5-6 and TRBJ2-1, with D possibly TRBD2 on 5 matching bases. Germline CDR1 reads SGHDT; CDR2 reads YYEEEE. V was trimmed by 0 bases and J by 5 bases, leaving 9 bases between them. This CDR3 region has 14 residues.

The rearrangement uses TRBV2 and TRBJ2-1, with 13 bases aligning to TRBD2. The germline CDR1 and CDR2 sequences are SNHLY and FYNNEI. After removal of 7 bases from V and 4 bases from J, the junction contained 13 bases not matched to a gene. The CDR3 is made up of 18 amino acids. The CDR3 loop is CASIGGTSGVRGYNEQFF. CDR3 bases: TGTGCCAGCATCGGAGGGACTAGCGGGGTCAGGGGTTACAATGAGCAGTTCTTC. Drawing the rest from reference TRBV2 and TRBJ2-1, the complete variable domain is EPEVTQTPSHQVTQMGQEVILRCVPISNHLYFYWYRQILGQKVEFLVSFYNNEISEKSEIFDDQFSVERPDGSNFTLKIRSTKLEDSAMYFCASIGGTSGVRGYNEQFFGPGTRLTVL.

The chain joins TRBV20-1 to TRBJ1-2; TRBD1 matches at 8 bases. The ends lost 3 bases at V and 4 bases at J; junction bases unmatched: 7. CDR1 is DFQATT, CDR2 SNEGSKA, per germline (reference sequence). CDR3 length equals 14 residues. The CDR3: CSASIGQGPYGYTF. CDR3 DNA: TGCAGTGCTAGTATCGGACAGGGACCCTATGGCTACACCTTC.

This clone has more than one count but fewer than ten. V and J are TRBV6-6 and TRBJ1-2; weak D call: TRBD1 (5 bases). The V gene lost 6 bases and the J gene lost 3 bases, with 17 bases spanning the gap. There are 15 residues in the CDR3. Germline CDR1 and CDR2: MNHNY and SVGAGI (reference sequence). The CDR3 sequence: CASSSLGGNHYGYTF. CDR3 coding DNA: TGTGCCAGCAGCTCCCTCGGGGGGAACCACTATGGCTACACCTTC.

The rearrangement uses TRBV6-6 and TRBJ1-6; D may be TRBD1 (5 bases). V lost 6 bases and J lost 6, with 15 bases in between. CDR1 MNHNY and CDR2 SVGAGI come from the germline V gene (reference sequence). The length of the CDR3 is 15 residues. The CDR3 here is CASSSTGGGNSPLHF. CDR3 in DNA: TGTGCCAGCAGCTCTACAGGTGGCGGTAATTCACCCCTCCACTTT.

The chain combines TRBV11-1 with TRBJ2-7; 8 bases line up with TRBD1. CDR3 length: 14 amino acids. Per the germline V gene, CDR1 is SGHAT and CDR2 is FQDESV (reference sequence). V trimming: 3 bases; J trimming: 7 bases; junction bases outside the gene matches: 8. As DNA, the CDR3 is TGTGCCAGCAGCTTCGGACAGGGCCTGGAGGAGCAGTACTTC. It translates to CASSFGQGLEEQYF. The full variable domain, in which reference TRBV11-1 and TRBJ2-7 provide the parts outside the CDR3, is EAEVAQSPRYKITEKSQAVAFWCDPISGHATLYWYRQILGQGPELLVQFQDESVVDDSQLPKDRFSAERLKGVDSTLKIQPAELGDSAMYLCASSFGQGLEEQYFGPGTRLTVT.

This chain joins TRBV6-6 and TRBJ1-2; no firm D call. The length of the CDR3 is 14 residues. Germline CDR1 and CDR2: MNHNY and SVGAGI (reference sequence). The V end was cut by 5 bases, the J end by 0 bases, with 10 bases between. Here the CDR3 reads CASSPGGSNYGYTF. For the CDR3, the DNA is TGTGCCAGCAGTCCTGGCGGGTCTAACTATGGCTACACCTTC.

This clone occurred once. The chain links TRBV7-9 to TRBJ1-6, with D perhaps matching TRBD1 (6 bases). There are 13 residues in the CDR3. The germline V gene encodes CDR1 SEHNR and CDR2 FQNEAQ (reference sequence). V was shortened by 1 base and J by 9 bases, with 7 bases between the two germline ends. The CDR3 loop reads CASSLDRVSPLHF. In DNA form, the CDR3 reads TGTGCCAGCAGCTTAGACAGGGTTTCACCCCTCCACTTT.

The chain joins TRBV6-2 or TRBV6-3 to TRBJ2-5, with 11 bases fitting TRBD2. J lost 5 bases, V lost 2 bases, and 7 bases had no gene match. The germline gives CDR1 MNHEY, CDR2 SVGEGT. The CDR3 spans 16 residues. The CDR3: CASSYTTSGARETQYF. Here the CDR3 DNA reads TGTGCCAGCAGTTACACGACTAGCGGGGCCCGGGAGACCCAGTACTTC.

The rearrangement joins TRBV18 to TRBJ1-4; TRBD1 matches 10 bases. The CDR3 consists of 16 residues. Germline V lookup: CDR1 KGHSH, CDR2 LQKENI. With 3 bases clipped from V and 5 bases from J, the junction kept 6 bases outside the gene matches. The CDR3 reads CASSPGQGMGNEKLFF. Here the CDR3 DNA reads TGTGCCAGCTCACCGGGACAGGGGATGGGGAATGAAAAACTGTTTTTT.

The V and J genes are TRBV25-1 and TRBJ2-3; a weak D match, TRBD2 (6 bases). V was pared by 6 bases and J by 1 base, with 17 bases between. The germline V gene encodes CDR1 MGHDK and CDR2 SYGVNS. The CDR3 consists of 16 residues. In DNA form, the CDR3 reads TGTGCCAGCAGGGAAAAAGGGGCTAGCGGCACAGATACGCAGTATTTT. Its protein is CASREKGASGTDTQYF.

The chain combines TRBV6-6 with TRBJ2-5; 9 nucleotides agree with TRBD1. The V and J ends lost 0 bases and 5 bases, in that order; junction bases with no gene match: 7. CDR1 and CDR2 (germline): MNHNY, SVGAGI (reference sequence). The CDR3 loop spans 16 amino acids. The CDR3 DNA follows: TGTGCCAGCAGTTACTCGAAGGGACAGGGAGGGGAGACCCAGTACTTC. As protein: CASSYSKGQGGETQYF.

J is TRBJ2-2 and V is TRBV6-4, with D perhaps matching TRBD2 (5 bases). The CDR3 covers 15 residues. V lost 6 bases to trimming and J lost 5 bases, with 16 bases between them. Germline V lookup: CDR1 MRHNA, CDR2 SNTAGT. CDR3 nucleotides: TGTGCCAGCAGCTACCACCCCGGGGAGACCGGGGAGCTGTTTTTT. Residues: CASSYHPGETGELFF.

The chain combines TRBV19 with TRBJ2-1; 10 nucleotides align to TRBD2. This CDR3 comprises 17 residues. Germline V gene lookup returns CDR1 LNHDA and CDR2 SQIVND (reference sequence). With 3 bases clipped from V and 0 bases from J, the junction kept 5 bases outside the gene matches. This CDR3 is CASSITSGVSSYNEQFF. In DNA, the CDR3 is TGTGCCAGTAGTATTACTAGCGGGGTCAGCTCCTACAATGAGCAGTTCTTC.

The chain combines TRBV14 with TRBJ2-1; TRBD1 aligns across 10 bases. CDR1 SGHDN and CDR2 FVKESK come from the germline V gene. The CDR3 runs 17 residues. V was clipped by 4 bases and J by 3 bases; unmatched bases: 9. The CDR3 region is CASSRDLDRGFYNEQFF. The CDR3 coding sequence is TGTGCCAGCAGCCGAGACTTGGACAGGGGGTTCTACAATGAGCAGTTCTTC.

V usage is TRBV3-1 (or the pseudogene TRBV3-2) and J usage is TRBJ1-5; D perhaps matches TRBD1 (5 bases). The V gene lost 1 base and the J gene lost 2 bases, with 9 bases spanning the gap. The CDR3 runs to 15 residues. The germline gives CDR1 LGHDT, CDR2 YNNKEL (reference sequence). CDR3 protein: CASSQAGNGNQPQHF. The CDR3 coding sequence is TGTGCCAGCAGCCAAGCAGGGAATGGCAATCAGCCCCAGCATTTT.

This clone was counted once. The gene calls are TRBV27 and TRBJ1-1; tentative D call: TRBD1 (5 bases). Trimming took 2 bases from V and 0 from J, leaving 10 bases between them. From germline, CDR1 is MNHEY and CDR2 SMNVEV (reference sequence). The CDR3 extends over 15 amino acids. CDR3 residues: CASSLGQGLNTEAFF. DNA for the CDR3: TGTGCCAGCAGTTTAGGGCAGGGTCTGAACACTGAAGCTTTCTTT.

The chain employs TRBV9 and TRBJ1-1; 7 bases agree with TRBD1. This CDR3 region has 17 residues. Per the germline V gene, CDR1 is SGDLS and CDR2 is YYNGEE. V dropped 4 bases and J dropped 0; count of bases not matched to a gene: 12. The CDR3 here is CASSRFGATGVNTEAFF. As DNA, the CDR3 is TGTGCCAGCAGCCGATTCGGGGCTACAGGGGTGAACACTGAAGCTTTCTTT.

The V gene is TRBV2, the J gene TRBJ2-5, with D hard to call. V was pared by 3 bases and J by 1 base, with 9 bases between. The CDR3 runs to 14 residues. Germline CDR1 SNHLY, CDR2 FYNNEI. CDR3: CASSEENGQETQYF. In DNA form, the CDR3 reads TGTGCCAGCAGTGAGGAGAACGGCCAAGAGACCCAGTACTTC. The full variable domain, with the rest looked up from reference TRBV2 and TRBJ2-5, is EPEVTQTPSHQVTQMGQEVILRCVPISNHLYFYWYRQILGQKVEFLVSFYNNEISEKSEIFDDQFSVERPDGSNFTLKIRSTKLEDSAMYFCASSEENGQETQYFGPGTRLLVL.

The chain combines TRBV7-9 with TRBJ1-2, with D possibly matching TRBD1 (6 bases). Germline V CDR1 and CDR2: SEHNR, FQNEAQ (reference sequence). The length of the CDR3 is 16 residues. The germline V and J ends were trimmed by 1 base and 2 bases, with 14 bases remaining between them. CDR3 DNA sequence: TGTGCCAGCAGCTTAGGGGGTAATGGACAGAACTATGGCTACACCTTC. This encodes CASSLGGNGQNYGYTF.

The V gene is TRBV7-2, the J gene TRBJ1-3; 8 nucleotides align to TRBD1. This CDR3 is 17 amino acids long. Trimming at V came to 5 bases and at J to 0 bases, leaving 9 bases not matched to a gene. The germline CDR1 and CDR2 sequences are SGHTA and FQGNSA. This chain's CDR3 is CASSAQGGPFSGNTIYF. CDR3 sequence (DNA): TGTGCCAGCAGCGCACAGGGGGGTCCTTTCTCTGGAAACACCATATATTTT. The variable domain in full, completed from reference TRBV7-2 and TRBJ1-3, reads GAGVSQSPSNKVTEKGKDVELRCDPISGHTALYWYRQSLGQGLEFLIYFQGNSAPDKSGLPSDRFSAERTGGSVSTLTIQRTQQEDSAVYLCASSAQGGPFSGNTIYFGEGSWLTVV.

The table lists this clone with a count of one. The chain's CDR3 is CASSVEGGVGTGISGNTIYF. For the CDR3, the DNA is TGTGCCAGCAGCGTAGAAGGAGGGGTCGGGACAGGGATCTCTGGAAACACCATATATTTT. The chain links TRBV9 to TRBJ1-3, with 9 bases identical to TRBD1. The CDR3 is 20 residues long. V trimming: 0 bases; J trimming: 0 bases; junction bases outside the gene matches: 13. Germline assignment: CDR1 SGDLS and CDR2 YYNGEE.

V and J are TRBV11-2 and TRBJ2-1; no firm D call. The CDR3 sequence is 14 residues long. CDR1 is SGHAT and CDR2 is FQNNGV in the germline V gene. Trimming cost V 5 bases and J 4 bases, with 12 bases left between them. In nucleotides, the CDR3 is TGTGCCAGCAGCACGAGGAGAATGTACAATGAGCAGTTCTTC. It codes for CASSTRRMYNEQFF.

The chain joins TRBV7-9 to TRBJ2-3; TRBD2 matches 9 bases. Germline V gene data show CDR1 as SEHNR and CDR2 as FQNEAQ (reference sequence). There are 14 residues in the CDR3. Trimming took 1 base from V and 11 from J; bases not matched to a gene: 7. Here the CDR3 reads CASSLDGSGSMQYF. The DNA of the CDR3 is TGTGCCAGCAGCTTAGACGGTAGCGGGAGCATGCAGTATTTT.

The rearrangement links TRBV5-4 to TRBJ2-1; D uncertain. V lost 0 bases to trimming and J lost 9 bases, with 7 bases between them. Germline CDR1 and CDR2: SGHNT and YYREEE (reference sequence). The CDR3 extends over 12 amino acids. The CDR3, as DNA: TGTGCCAGCAGCTTGGATCACGGTGAGCAGTTCTTC. Translation gives CASSLDHGEQFF.

V is TRBV18 and J is TRBJ2-1, with D unresolved. This CDR3 comprises 11 residues. Looked up from germline, CDR1 is KGHSH and CDR2 is LQKENI. V gave up 5 bases and J gave up 5 bases, with 4 bases separating them. The CDR3 sequence: CASSTHNEQFF. Here the CDR3 DNA reads TGTGCCAGCTCAACTCACAATGAGCAGTTCTTC.

The chain is built from TRBV18 and TRBJ1-3; weak D call: TRBD1 (5 bases). The CDR3 has 15 amino acids. Germline V gene lookup returns CDR1 KGHSH and CDR2 LQKENI. Trimming cost V 3 bases and J 0 bases, with 9 bases left between them. For the CDR3, the DNA is TGTGCCAGCTCACCCAGGGAAAACTCTGGAAACACCATATATTTT. It encodes CASSPRENSGNTIYF. Supplemented by reference TRBV18 and TRBJ1-3, the full variable domain reads NAGVMQNPRHLVRRRGQEARLRCSPMKGHSHVYWYRQLPEEGLKFMVYLQKENIIDESGMPKERFSAEFPKEGPSILRIQQVVRGDSAAYFCASSPRENSGNTIYFGEGSWLTVV.

This clone was recorded a few times. This chain uses TRBV9 with TRBJ2-7; 8 bases are a match to TRBD1. CDR1 is SGDLS, CDR2 YYNGEE, per germline. V shed 4 bases and J 2 bases; nucleotides not matched to a gene: 5. The CDR3 extends over 14 amino acids. This CDR3 reads CASSLGQGPYEQYF. CDR3 sequence (DNA): TGTGCCAGCAGCTTAGGACAGGGACCCTACGAGCAGTACTTC.